The 30 T cell receptor beta chains below all came from one sample that was sequenced in a study of blood T cell repertoires in COVID-19. Some clones are missing from TCRdb's copy, which holds only in-frame ones; the method was immunoSEQ multiplex PCR. The table has about 58,000 clones, around 89% seen once. The sequenced sample was peripheral blood. These receptors all stem from a man aged 55-75 years with acute or convalescent COVID-19.

The chain carries TRBV24-1 and TRBJ2-5; 10 positions agree with TRBD1. The ends lost 7 bases at V and 2 bases at J; junction bases unmatched: 3. This CDR3 is built from 14 residues. The germline V gene has CDR1 KGHDR and CDR2 SFDVKD. CDR3 sequence reads: CATRDRGDQETQYF. Here the CDR3 DNA reads TGTGCCACCAGGGACAGGGGGGATCAAGAGACCCAGTACTTC.

The chain employs TRBV24-1 and TRBJ2-4; D perhaps matches TRBD2 (5 bases). The length of the CDR3 is 17 residues. Trimming took off 4 bases at V and 3 bases at J, with 18 bases between the two ends. The germline CDR1 and CDR2 sequences are KGHDR and SFDVKD. In nucleotides, the CDR3 is TGTGCCACCAGTGACTCGAGCGGAAGTCTTGACAAAAACATTCAGTACTTC. It codes for CATSDSSGSLDKNIQYF.

The chain couples TRBV7-3 to TRBJ2-3, with unresolved D. This CDR3 contains 11 residues. Trimming took 8 bases from V and 5 from J, leaving 8 bases between them. Germline V CDR1 and CDR2: SGHTA, FQGTGA. The CDR3: CASALGDTQYF. CDR3 nucleotide sequence: TGTGCCAGCGCCCTAGGAGATACGCAGTATTTT.

This clone has just a few counts. V is TRBV15 and J is TRBJ1-3; D unresolved. The CDR3 runs 15 residues. Germline V gene sequence: CDR1 LNHNV, CDR2 YYDKDF (reference sequence). V lost 0 bases, J lost 4 bases, and 10 bases lay in between. The DNA of the CDR3 is TGTGCCACCAGCAGAGAAAGAGGGATAGGAAACACCATATATTTT. The encoded protein is CATSRERGIGNTIYF.

The CDR3 loop is CASSDPASEAYGYTF. CDR3 coding DNA: TGTGCCAGCAGTGACCCAGCATCGGAGGCATATGGCTACACCTTC. The rearrangement joins TRBV6-1 to TRBJ1-2; no definite D call. CDR1 is MNHNS and CDR2 is SASEGT in the germline V gene. The V and J ends lost 3 bases and 5 bases respectively, with 16 bases between them. The length of the CDR3 is 15 residues.

The rearrangement joins TRBV7-8 to TRBJ1-5; TRBD1 is a possible D gene (6 bases). The CDR3 sequence is 15 residues long. The germline V gene encodes CDR1 SGHVS and CDR2 FQNEAQ. V was pared by 1 base and J by 6 bases, with 13 bases between. CDR3 protein: CASSLGTASVQPQHF. Written as DNA, the CDR3 is TGTGCCAGCAGCTTAGGGACAGCTTCCGTTCAGCCCCAGCATTTT.

This sequence joins TRBV9 and TRBJ2-1; 9 bases are shared with TRBD2. The CDR3 extends over 17 amino acids. Germline V gives CDR1 SGDLS, CDR2 YYNGEE. V was pared by 0 bases and J by 2 bases, with 6 bases of the junction left unmatched. Here the CDR3 DNA reads TGTGCCAGCAGCGTAGCTGCTAGCGGGGCCACCTACAATGAGCAGTTCTTC. It yields the protein CASSVAASGATYNEQFF.

The V gene is TRBV7-9, the J gene TRBJ2-1, with TRBD1 matching over 9 bases. Germline V gene data show CDR1 as SEHNR and CDR2 as FQNEAQ (reference sequence). Germline trimming cut 1 base from V and 6 bases from J; bases unmatched to any gene: 4. This CDR3 is 15 amino acids long. The DNA for the CDR3 is TGTGCCAGCAGCTTAGGGGACAGGGTGGGCAATGAGCAGTTCTTC. It encodes CASSLGDRVGNEQFF.

The chain joins TRBV4-2 to TRBJ2-2, with 7 bases fitting TRBD2. V shed 8 bases and J 7 bases; nucleotides not matched to a gene: 13. CDR1 is LGHNA, CDR2 YNFKEQ, per germline. The CDR3 is made up of 15 amino acids. In DNA, the CDR3 is TGTGCCAGCCAAAAAGATTGGGGGGGAGACGGGGAGCTGTTTTTT. This translates into CASQKDWGGDGELFF.

The V call is TRBV30, the J call TRBJ1-1; no definite D call. V lost 4 bases to trimming and J lost 4 bases, with 10 bases between them. The CDR3 totals 12 residues. The germline V gene encodes CDR1 GTSNPN and CDR2 SVGIG (reference sequence). The CDR3 sequence: CAWTPPLTEAFF. CDR3 DNA sequence: TGTGCCTGGACTCCCCCCCTCACTGAAGCTTTCTTT.

V and J are TRBV18 and TRBJ2-7, with TRBD1 matching 9 bases. CDR1 and CDR2 (germline): KGHSH, LQKENI. V shed 0 bases and J 4 bases; nucleotides not matched to a gene: 7. The CDR3 is made up of 16 amino acids. The CDR3 DNA follows: TGTGCCAGCTCACCACCCGGGACAGGGACTCCTTACGAGCAGTACTTC. Translation: CASSPPGTGTPYEQYF.

J is TRBJ1-1 and V is TRBV7-2; 7 bases are shared with TRBD1. V gave up 5 bases and J gave up 1 base; unmatched junction bases: 10. This CDR3 contains 16 residues. From germline, CDR1 is SGHTA and CDR2 FQGNSA. In DNA, the CDR3 is TGTGCCAGCAGCCTCAACGGCGGGACAGCGAACACTGAAGCTTTCTTT. Amino acid sequence: CASSLNGGTANTEAFF.

The chain is built from TRBV4-3 and TRBJ2-4; D gene unclear. V was shortened by 0 bases and J by 0 bases, with 21 bases between the two germline ends. CDR1 and CDR2 (germline): LGHNA, YSLEER. There are 20 residues in the CDR3. CDR3 bases: TGCGCCAGCAGCCAAGATCAAGAAGATTCTAGAATTCTAGCCAAAAACATTCAGTACTTC. It yields the protein CASSQDQEDSRILAKNIQYF.

The genes are TRBV24-1 and TRBJ2-2, with 8 bases fitting TRBD1. Trimming cost V 7 bases and J 1 base; bases outside gene matches: 1. In germline, CDR1 is KGHDR, CDR2 SFDVKD. This CDR3 spans 14 amino acids. Here the CDR3 reads CATRDRGNTGELFF. The DNA for the CDR3 is TGTGCCACCAGAGACAGGGGGAACACCGGGGAGCTGTTTTTT.

The V call is TRBV9, the J call TRBJ2-2; no definite D call. The CDR3 sequence is 13 residues long. Germline values: CDR1 SGDLS, CDR2 YYNGEE. V was shortened by 0 bases and J by 5 bases, with 5 bases between the two germline ends. The CDR3: CASSVAGTGELFF. The CDR3 DNA reads TGTGCCAGCAGCGTAGCCGGGACCGGGGAGCTGTTTTTT. Full variable domain (missing parts from reference TRBV9 and TRBJ2-2): DSGVTQTPKHLITATGQRVTLRCSPRSGDLSVYWYQQSLDQGLQFLIQYYNGEERAKGNILERFSAQQFPDLHSELNLSSLELGDSALYFCASSVAGTGELFFGEGSRLTVL.

The genes are TRBV5-6 and TRBJ2-7; tentatively, D is TRBD2 (6 bases). Germline-derived CDR1 and CDR2 are SGHDT and YYEEEE. Trimming left V 2 bases short and J 1 base short, with 13 bases between. This CDR3 spans 15 amino acids. The CDR3 DNA follows: TGTGCCAGCAGCTTCGCCCTGGGGGGATCCTACGAGCAGTACTTC. Its protein is CASSFALGGSYEQYF.

The chain is built from TRBV19 and TRBJ2-3; 7 nucleotides agree with TRBD1. Per the germline V gene, CDR1 is LNHDA and CDR2 is SQIVND (reference sequence). With 5 bases clipped from V and 3 bases from J, the junction kept 5 bases outside the gene matches. CDR3 length: 14 residues. The DNA of the CDR3 is TGTGCCAGTAGTCCCCGACAGGGAACAGATACGCAGTATTTT. Translating gives CASSPRQGTDTQYF.

V and J are TRBV4-2 and TRBJ2-1, with TRBD1 identical over 8 bases. CDR1 LGHNA and CDR2 YNFKEQ come from the germline V gene. The CDR3 has 15 amino acids. Trimming cost V 4 bases and J 4 bases; bases outside gene matches: 6. The CDR3 is CASSPDRGQYNEQFF. The CDR3 region has the DNA TGTGCCAGCAGCCCTGACAGGGGACAATACAATGAGCAGTTCTTC.

CDR3 nucleotide sequence: TGTGCCAGCAGCCAAAATATCAGGGACGAGCAGTACTTC. Encoded protein: CASSQNIRDEQYF. The J gene is TRBJ2-7, the V gene TRBV3-1 (or the pseudogene TRBV3-2), with D perhaps TRBD1 (5 bases). This CDR3 is 13 amino acids long. V was pared by 2 bases and J by 5 bases, with 10 bases between. Germline assignment: CDR1 LGHDT and CDR2 YNNKEL (reference sequence).

The V gene is TRBV5-1, the J gene TRBJ1-4; perhaps TRBD1 as D (5 bases). Germline V gives CDR1 SGHRS, CDR2 YFSETQ. Trimming took off 3 bases at V and 4 bases at J, with 13 bases between the two ends. The CDR3 is made up of 15 amino acids. The CDR3 reads CASSWGRNSNEKLFF. The CDR3 region has the DNA TGCGCCAGCAGCTGGGGGAGGAACAGTAATGAAAAACTGTTTTTT.

The genes are TRBV6-5 and TRBJ1-2, with D tentatively TRBD1 (6 bases). V was cut by 4 bases and J by 3 bases, with 15 bases left in between. Germline assignment: CDR1 MNHEY and CDR2 SVGAGI. The CDR3 has 15 amino acids. The CDR3, as DNA: TGTGCCAGCAGTTCCGACAGACAGGCTTACTATGGCTACACCTTC. Translation: CASSSDRQAYYGYTF.

This chain connects TRBV7-3 to TRBJ2-3, with 12 nucleotides matching TRBD2. This CDR3 is 15 amino acids long. V lost 4 bases, J lost 6 bases, and 5 bases stayed unmatched. Germline V gene lookup returns CDR1 SGHTA and CDR2 FQGTGA. The DNA for the CDR3 is TGTGCCAGCAGCTCGCTAGCGGGAGGGCATGATACGCAGTATTTT. This codes for CASSSLAGGHDTQYF.

V is TRBV5-4 and J is TRBJ2-5; TRBD1 matches 7 bases. The length of the CDR3 is 15 residues. The junction had 5 bases not matched to a gene; V was cut back by 3 bases and J by 0 bases. Germline CDR1 is SGHNT and CDR2 is YYREEE (reference sequence). The CDR3 DNA sequence: TGTGCCAGCAGCTCCCGGACAGGCTACCAAGAGACCCAGTACTTC. It is translated as CASSSRTGYQETQYF.

The gene calls are TRBV9 and TRBJ1-4; possibly TRBD1 for D (5 bases). CDR3 size: 15 residues. CDR1 is SGDLS and CDR2 is YYNGEE in the germline V gene. The V end lost 2 bases, the J end lost 3 bases, and 11 bases lay between the germline ends. CDR3 DNA: TGTGCCAGCAGCGTTTGGGCGGGGGCTAATGAAAAACTGTTTTTT. Translation gives CASSVWAGANEKLFF.

The chain recombines TRBV27 with TRBJ2-1; weak D call: TRBD1 (5 bases). Germline values: CDR1 MNHEY, CDR2 SMNVEV (reference sequence). V lost 7 bases, J lost 2 bases, and 6 bases lay in between. The length of the CDR3 is 12 residues. The CDR3 region has the DNA TGTGCCAGCACGACAGCCTACAATGAGCAGTTCTTC. As protein: CASTTAYNEQFF.

This clone was counted once. The chain uses TRBV6-1 and TRBJ2-1; tentative D call: TRBD2 (5 bases). V lost 2 bases and J lost 9, with 11 bases in between. Germline V gives CDR1 MNHNS, CDR2 SASEGT. This CDR3 region has 13 residues. DNA of the CDR3: TGTGCCAGCAGTGAAACTAGATCTACTGAGCAGTTCTTC. Protein: CASSETRSTEQFF.

The V gene is TRBV4-1, the J gene TRBJ1-3, with 7 positions matching TRBD1. From germline, CDR1 is MGHRA and CDR2 YSYEKL. CDR3 size: 15 residues. V gave up 4 bases and J gave up 3 bases; unmatched junction bases: 6. DNA for the CDR3: TGCGCCAGCAGCCCTGGGACAGTCGGTGGAAACACCATATATTTT. Translating it yields CASSPGTVGGNTIYF.

Comment on this clone: Other DNA sequences within the sample encode an identical CDR3. The chain is built from TRBV5-4 and TRBJ1-1; 7 nucleotides line up with TRBD1. Germline loops: CDR1 SGHNT, CDR2 YYREEE (reference sequence). The CDR3 covers 14 residues. The V and J ends lost 0 bases and 2 bases, in that order; junction bases with no gene match: 1. The CDR3 protein is CASSLDRGNTEAFF. The CDR3 DNA reads as TGTGCCAGCAGCTTGGACAGGGGAAACACTGAAGCTTTCTTT.

This chain connects TRBV9 to TRBJ2-2; weak D call: TRBD2 (5 bases). This CDR3 has 14 residues. The germline V gene has CDR1 SGDLS and CDR2 YYNGEE. V shed 2 bases and J shed 4 bases, with 9 bases lying between them. CDR3 sequence (DNA): TGTGCCAGCAGCGTTCGGACTTCCACCGGGGAGCTGTTTTTT. It codes for CASSVRTSTGELFF.

The chain employs TRBV14 and TRBJ2-7; 8 bases match TRBD1. The CDR3 is 15 amino acids. Germline V CDR1 and CDR2: SGHDN, FVKESK. The ends lost 4 bases at V and 3 bases at J; junction bases unmatched: 8. In DNA, the CDR3 is TGTGCCAGCAGCCTCGACAGGGGATCGTTCTACGAGCAGTACTTC. Its translation is CASSLDRGSFYEQYF.